One sample yielded the 30 T cell receptor beta chains listed below, sequenced in a study of CD4 T cells in relation to SARS-CoV-2 and coronaviruses. Unexposed donor CD4+ T cells date from about 2011-2018, before the COVID-19 pandemic. This table comes from immunoSEQ multiplex PCR, and its TCRdb copy is limited to in-frame clones, with some not included. Altogether about 70,000 clones are present, about 90% being singletons, with the ten largest covering 1.6%. Material for sequencing was memory CD4+ T cells from PBMCs. Every receptor here comes from a human donor in good health.

This rearrangement joins TRBV3-1 (or the pseudogene TRBV3-2) to TRBJ2-5; the match to TRBD1 covers 9 bases. The J segment lost 4 bases and the V segment lost 6 bases, leaving 12 bases of the junction unmatched. This CDR3 has 16 amino acids. Germline-derived CDR1 and CDR2 are LGHDT and YNNKEL (reference sequence). Here the CDR3 reads CASSSDRGSLIETQYF. The CDR3 DNA follows: TGTGCCAGCAGTAGCGACAGGGGGTCCTTAATAGAGACCCAGTACTTC.

The V gene is TRBV18, the J gene TRBJ2-7; a possible D gene is TRBD2 (7 bases). CDR1 is KGHSH, CDR2 LQKENI, per germline. The CDR3 is 15 amino acids. The V end lost 3 bases, the J end lost 6 bases, and 18 bases lay between the germline ends. The CDR3 region has the DNA TGTGCCAGCTCACCCCCGAGGTTAGGGGGGGGCGAGCAGTACTTC. Its protein product is CASSPPRLGGGEQYF.

The V call is TRBV3-1 (or the pseudogene TRBV3-2), the J call TRBJ2-7, with no clear D. There are 12 residues in the CDR3. The V end was cut by 0 bases, the J end by 9 bases, with 9 bases between. The germline CDR1 and CDR2 sequences are LGHDT and YNNKEL (reference sequence). The DNA for the CDR3 is TGTGCCAGCAGCCAAGACGGACGAGGGCAGTACTTC. This encodes CASSQDGRGQYF.

Comments on this clone: Other DNA variants within this sample encode the same CDR3. The V and J genes are TRBV19 and TRBJ2-3; tentative D call: TRBD2 (5 bases). CDR1 is LNHDA and CDR2 is SQIVND in the germline V gene (reference sequence). This CDR3 has 12 amino acids. The germline V and J ends were trimmed by 6 bases and 5 bases, with 9 bases remaining between them. The CDR3 DNA reads as TGTGCCAGTAGGCTCAGCGGAGATACGCAGTATTTT. Protein: CASRLSGDTQYF.

In DNA form, the CDR3 reads TGTGCCAGTAGTCAGGGGGGCCTAAACACTGAAGCTTTCTTT. It codes for CASSQGGLNTEAFF. This sequence joins TRBV19 and TRBJ1-1; TRBD1 matches 7 bases. Trimming at V came to 5 bases and at J to 2 bases, leaving 5 bases not matched to a gene. The CDR3 length is 14 residues. Germline loops: CDR1 LNHDA, CDR2 SQIVND (reference sequence).

The chain carries TRBV18 and TRBJ2-3, with a weak D call TRBD2 (6 bases). Germline V lookup: CDR1 KGHSH, CDR2 LQKENI. V was shortened by 3 bases and J by 4 bases, with 23 bases between the two germline ends. The CDR3 spans 18 residues. The DNA of the CDR3 is TGTGCCAGCTCACCTGGGATATCCGGGACTCAGAATGCAGATACGCAGTATTTT. Amino acids: CASSPGISGTQNADTQYF. Looking up the rest from reference TRBV18 and TRBJ2-3 gives the full variable domain: NAGVMQNPRHLVRRRGQEARLRCSPMKGHSHVYWYRQLPEEGLKFMVYLQKENIIDESGMPKERFSAEFPKEGPSILRIQQVVRGDSAAYFCASSPGISGTQNADTQYFGPGTRLTVL.

The DNA of the CDR3 is TGTGCCAGCAGCTTAGGAGTCTACAATGAGCAGTTCTTC. Residues: CASSLGVYNEQFF. The V gene is TRBV11-3, the J gene TRBJ2-1; D gene ambiguous. In germline, CDR1 is SGHNT, CDR2 YENEEA. Trimming removed 1 base at V and 3 bases at J, with 4 bases between. CDR3 length equals 13 residues.

The V call is TRBV19, the J call TRBJ1-5; 10 bases agree with TRBD1. Germline CDR1 reads LNHDA; CDR2 reads SQIVND (reference sequence). CDR3 length: 18 amino acids. V lost 10 bases and J lost 3; bases outside the gene matches: 18. CDR3 loop: CATHPGATGGRHNQPQHF. The CDR3 region has the DNA TGTGCCACCCACCCGGGGGCGACAGGGGGCAGGCACAATCAGCCCCAGCATTTT.

This chain links TRBV7-3 with TRBJ1-1; D gene uncertain. The CDR3 contains 12 residues. Trimming cost V 3 bases and J 4 bases, with 6 bases left between them. Germline V gives CDR1 SGHTA, CDR2 FQGTGA. The CDR3 spells CASSFQGTEAFF. CDR3 sequence (DNA): TGTGCCAGCAGCTTCCAAGGCACTGAAGCTTTCTTT. The full variable domain, in which reference TRBV7-3 and TRBJ1-1 provide the parts outside the CDR3, is GAGVSQTPSNKVTEKGKYVELRCDPISGHTALYWYRQSLGQGPEFLIYFQGTGAADDSGLPNDRFFAVRPEGSVSTLKIQRTERGDSAVYLCASSFQGTEAFFGQGTRLTVV.

The chain links TRBV7-9 to TRBJ1-1; D gene uncertain. Trimming stripped 5 bases from V and 4 bases from J, with 8 bases between. Germline V gene data show CDR1 as SEHNR and CDR2 as FQNEAQ (reference sequence). The CDR3 loop spans 12 amino acids. In DNA, the CDR3 is TGTGCCAGCAGCCGCGATATCACTGAAGCTTTCTTT. This codes for CASSRDITEAFF.

This chain connects TRBV5-1 to TRBJ2-7; 10 bases fit TRBD1. The germline V gene has CDR1 SGHRS and CDR2 YFSETQ. Unmatched junction bases numbered 4, after V lost 0 bases and J lost 7 bases. CDR3 length: 14 residues. CDR3 residues: CASSLGTGGHEQYF. CDR3 in DNA: TGCGCCAGCAGCTTGGGGACAGGGGGTCATGAGCAGTACTTC. Full variable domain (rest looked up from reference TRBV5-1 and TRBJ2-7): KAGVTQTPRYLIKTRGQQVTLSCSPISGHRSVSWYQQTPGQGLQFLFEYFSETQRNKGNFPGRFSGRQFSNSRSEMNVSTLELGDSALYLCASSLGTGGHEQYFGPGTRLTVT.

This chain links TRBV5-1 with TRBJ2-2, with 8 positions matching TRBD1. CDR3 size: 17 residues. Germline CDR1 reads SGHRS; CDR2 reads YFSETQ. With 4 bases clipped from V and 0 bases from J, the junction kept 8 bases outside the gene matches. CDR3 sequence (DNA): TGCGCCAGCAGCGGTGGACAGGGTTACGCGAACACCGGGGAGCTGTTTTTT. Its protein product is CASSGGQGYANTGELFF.

There are a few counts of this clone. The V call is TRBV7-3, the J call TRBJ2-2, with no clear D. Germline CDR1 and CDR2: SGHTA and FQGTGA. V lost 3 bases to trimming and J lost 4 bases, with 12 bases between them. This CDR3 is 15 amino acids long. CDR3 DNA sequence: TGTGCCAGCAGCTTGCAGTCAGGAAGCACCGGGGAGCTGTTTTTT. Amino acids: CASSLQSGSTGELFF.

The chain is built from TRBV27 and TRBJ1-2, with 7 bases fitting TRBD1. Looked up from germline, CDR1 is MNHEY and CDR2 is SMNVEV (reference sequence). CDR3 length: 14 residues. Trimming took 6 bases from V and 2 from J; bases not matched to a gene: 6. As DNA, the CDR3 is TGTGCCAGCAGCCGGGGACAGCACAACTATGGCTACACCTTC. Its protein product is CASSRGQHNYGYTF.

The chain is built from TRBV11-3 and TRBJ2-3; 12 nucleotides align to TRBD2. CDR1 is SGHNT and CDR2 is YENEEA in the germline V gene. CDR3 size: 20 residues. V dropped 1 base and J dropped 0; count of bases not matched to a gene: 11. As DNA, the CDR3 is TGTGCCAGCAGCTTAGGGCCTCCGGGACTAGCGGGTGCTAGCACAGATACGCAGTATTTT. It is translated as CASSLGPPGLAGASTDTQYF. The full variable domain, completed using reference TRBV11-3 and TRBJ2-3, is EAGVVQSPRYKIIEKKQPVAFWCNPISGHNTLYWYLQNLGQGPELLIRYENEEAVDDSQLPKDRFSAERLKGVDSTLKIQPAELGDSAVYLCASSLGPPGLAGASTDTQYFGPGTRLTVL.

The chain uses TRBV2 and TRBJ2-7, with 8 bases lining up with TRBD1. V dropped 9 bases and J dropped 3; count of bases not matched to a gene: 4. The CDR3 consists of 12 residues. Germline CDR1 and CDR2: SNHLY and FYNNEI. The CDR3, as DNA: TGTGCCAGTCATGGACAGGGCTACGAGCAGTACTTC. Its translation is CASHGQGYEQYF.

The rearrangement uses TRBV6-6 and TRBJ2-1; D is possibly TRBD2 (5 bases). V was pared by 7 bases and J by 5 bases, with 18 bases between. Germline-derived CDR1 and CDR2 are MNHNY and SVGAGI (reference sequence). The CDR3 consists of 15 residues. In DNA form, the CDR3 reads TGTGCCAGCACCCCCCCCCTAGGGCGGGACAATGAGCAGTTCTTC. It yields the protein CASTPPLGRDNEQFF.

Concerning this clone itself: At one end, the junction sequence differs from germline, possibly due to a read error. V gene TRBV13 combines with J gene TRBJ2-7; 7 nucleotides align to TRBD2. CDR1 PRHDT and CDR2 FYEKMQ come from the germline V gene (reference sequence). The CDR3 covers 18 residues. DNA of the CDR3: TGTGCCAGCAGCATAGGAGGGGTAGGGCGGGGGAGAGCCTACGAGCAGTACTTC. It encodes CASSIGGVGRGRAYEQYF.

The chain uses TRBV28 and TRBJ1-1; maybe TRBD1 (6 bases). Looked up from germline, CDR1 is MDHEN and CDR2 is SYDVKM. CDR3 length: 16 residues. V was clipped by 4 bases and J by 0 bases, with 15 bases between them. DNA of the CDR3: TGTGCCAGCAGTTCCCTCGGACAGTTTATGAACACTGAAGCTTTCTTT. The encoded protein is CASSSLGQFMNTEAFF. Combining the CDR3 with reference TRBV28 and TRBJ1-1 gives the whole variable domain DVKVTQSSRYLVKRTGEKVFLECVQDMDHENMFWYRQDPGLGLRLIYFSYDVKMKEKGDIPEGYSVSREKKERFSLILESASTNQTSMYLCASSSLGQFMNTEAFFGQGTRLTVV.

This chain uses TRBV6-2 or TRBV6-3 with TRBJ2-5; 9 nucleotides agree with TRBD1. CDR3 length equals 16 residues. Germline CDR1 reads MNHEY; CDR2 reads SVGEGT. The V and J ends lost 2 bases and 4 bases, in that order; junction bases with no gene match: 8. The CDR3 DNA is TGTGCCAGCAGTTACGCGGACAGGGGCCTTGGAGAGACCCAGTACTTC. Translating gives CASSYADRGLGETQYF.

The genes are TRBV28 and TRBJ1-4; 8 nucleotides align to TRBD1. V gave up 6 bases and J gave up 2 bases; unmatched junction bases: 5. The CDR3 has 15 residues. The germline V gene has CDR1 MDHEN and CDR2 SYDVKM. Here the CDR3 reads CASSPTGATNEKLFF. CDR3 DNA sequence: TGTGCCAGCAGCCCGACAGGGGCGACTAATGAAAAACTGTTTTTT. The full variable domain, its missing parts supplied by reference TRBV28 and TRBJ1-4, is DVKVTQSSRYLVKRTGEKVFLECVQDMDHENMFWYRQDPGLGLRLIYFSYDVKMKEKGDIPEGYSVSREKKERFSLILESASTNQTSMYLCASSPTGATNEKLFFGSGTQLSVL.

The chain has TRBV15 and TRBJ1-1; D not resolved. Germline V CDR1 and CDR2: LNHNV, YYDKDF (reference sequence). V was shortened by 0 bases and J by 2 bases, with 4 bases between the two germline ends. This CDR3 comprises 13 residues. Here the CDR3 DNA reads TGTGCCACCAGCAGAGATGTTAACACTGAAGCTTTCTTT. Amino acids: CATSRDVNTEAFF.

V and J are TRBV5-1 and TRBJ1-5; tentative D call: TRBD1 (5 bases). Germline CDR1 SGHRS, CDR2 YFSETQ. The CDR3 is 13 amino acids. The V end lost 5 bases, the J end lost 5 bases, and 11 bases lay between the germline ends. As DNA, the CDR3 is TGCGCCAGCAGGGGGGAAGGGGATCAGCCCCAGCATTTT. Amino acids: CASRGEGDQPQHF.

This chain joins TRBV12-5 and TRBJ2-3; D is unresolved. The germline gives CDR1 LGHNT, CDR2 FRNRAP. The CDR3 runs to 13 residues. The V end was cut by 2 bases, the J end by 0 bases, with 3 bases between. The chain's CDR3 is CASGLSSTDTQYF. CDR3 nucleotide sequence: TGTGCTAGTGGTTTGTCCAGCACAGATACGCAGTATTTT. Using reference TRBV12-5 and TRBJ2-3 for the parts outside the CDR3, the full variable domain is DARVTQTPRHKVTEMGQEVTMRCQPILGHNTVFWYRQTMMQGLELLAYFRNRAPLDDSGMPKDRFSAEMPDATLATLKIQPSEPRDSAVYFCASGLSSTDTQYFGPGTRLTVL.

The V gene is TRBV7-3, the J gene TRBJ1-2; no firm D call. The CDR3 length is 15 residues. The V end lost 1 base, the J end lost 2 bases, and 11 bases lay between the germline ends. The germline gives CDR1 SGHTA, CDR2 FQGTGA. CDR3 loop: CASSLSSTSNYGYTF. The CDR3 DNA follows: TGTGCCAGCAGCTTAAGCAGTACTTCAAACTATGGCTACACCTTC.

The chain uses TRBV28 and TRBJ2-3; a weak D match, TRBD2 (5 bases). V was pared by 10 bases and J by 4 bases, with 21 bases between. Per the germline V gene, CDR1 is MDHEN and CDR2 is SYDVKM. The CDR3 has 15 amino acids. The CDR3 coding sequence is TGTGCCATCCAAAACCCGGGGTTTACGCCAGATACGCAGTATTTT. Amino acids: CAIQNPGFTPDTQYF.

The J gene is TRBJ1-1, the V gene TRBV5-6, with D unresolved. CDR3 length equals 13 residues. Germline lookup yields CDR1 SGHDT and CDR2 YYEEEE. V was shortened by 4 bases and J by 5 bases, with 12 bases between the two germline ends. The CDR3 is CASSRIGGTEAFF. In DNA, the CDR3 is TGTGCCAGCAGCCGCATCGGTGGGACTGAAGCTTTCTTT.

The chain combines TRBV28 with TRBJ2-7; TRBD2 matches at 7 bases. V dropped 5 bases and J dropped 3; count of bases not matched to a gene: 7. The CDR3 is 14 residues long. Looked up from germline, CDR1 is MDHEN and CDR2 is SYDVKM. The chain's CDR3 is CASSPPGLDYEQYF. In DNA, the CDR3 is TGTGCCAGCAGTCCTCCAGGACTAGACTACGAGCAGTACTTC.

This rearrangement joins TRBV4-2 to TRBJ2-7, with D perhaps TRBD2 (5 bases). The CDR3 extends over 17 amino acids. Germline CDR1 LGHNA, CDR2 YNFKEQ. V was pared by 0 bases and J by 0 bases, with 15 bases between. The CDR3 bases are TGTGCCAGCAGCCAAGAAGGGCACCCTGGGAGCTCCTACGAGCAGTACTTC. Residues: CASSQEGHPGSSYEQYF.

This sequence joins TRBV5-1 and TRBJ1-1, with D hard to call. Germline values: CDR1 SGHRS, CDR2 YFSETQ. The CDR3 runs to 11 residues. Trimming took 3 bases from V and 1 from J, leaving 1 base between them. CDR3 nucleotide sequence: TGCGCCAGCAGCTCGAACACTGAAGCTTTCTTT. It encodes CASSSNTEAFF.